Following are 22 T cell receptor beta chains from one sample sequenced in a study of CD8+ T cells in alopecia areata. Treatment indicated: oral pan-JAK inhibitor, 5-10 mg twice daily. Extracted RNA was reverse transcribed, and the resulting cDNA served as sequencing template. Libraries were prepared by immunoSEQ multiplex PCR; TCRdb keeps only in-frame clonotypes and omits some of them. Here the sample spans about 74,000 clones, 25% to 30% being singletons. The input for sequencing was CD8+ T cells sorted from blood, taken at week 4, from a patient treated with tofacitinib. These receptors all come from a human donor with alopecia areata.

This clone turned up a few times. The gene calls are TRBV6-5 and TRBJ1-2, with unresolved D. Germline lookup yields CDR1 MNHEY and CDR2 SVGAGI. There are 13 residues in the CDR3. V lost 4 bases and J lost 8, with 14 bases in between. The CDR3 DNA is TGTGCCAGCAGTTTCCGGGCCTCCGGGGGCTACACCTTC. It yields the protein CASSFRASGGYTF.

The genes are TRBV5-1 and TRBJ2-1; D not certain. CDR3 length equals 14 residues. Germline lookup yields CDR1 SGHRS and CDR2 YFSETQ. Trimming cost V 1 base and J 0 bases, with 5 bases left between them. CDR3 DNA sequence: TGCGCCAGCAGCTTGCAAGACTCCTACAATGAGCAGTTCTTC. This sequence encodes CASSLQDSYNEQFF. The full variable domain, completed using reference TRBV5-1 and TRBJ2-1, is KAGVTQTPRYLIKTRGQQVTLSCSPISGHRSVSWYQQTPGQGLQFLFEYFSETQRNKGNFPGRFSGRQFSNSRSEMNVSTLELGDSALYLCASSLQDSYNEQFFGPGTRLTVL.

This rearrangement joins TRBV29-1 to TRBJ2-1; D unresolved. CDR1 and CDR2 from the germline V gene are SQVTM and ANQGSEA. V lost 1 base and J lost 5, with 6 bases in between. The CDR3 runs to 12 residues. CDR3 region: CSVEGLDNEQFF. The CDR3 region has the DNA TGCAGCGTTGAAGGGCTTGACAATGAGCAGTTCTTC.

This clone was counted a few times. The rearrangement uses TRBV13 and TRBJ1-5; possible D gene TRBD1, 6 bases. V lost 0 bases and J 6 bases, leaving 9 bases between the germline ends. CDR3 length: 14 amino acids. Germline V lookup: CDR1 PRHDT, CDR2 FYEKMQ (reference sequence). CDR3 bases: TGTGCCAGCAGCTTAGGAGGGGGAAGTCAGCCCCAGCATTTT. Translated, it gives CASSLGGGSQPQHF.

The chain carries TRBV29-1 and TRBJ2-3; D is uncertain. The CDR3 is made up of 14 amino acids. V lost 7 bases and J 5 bases, leaving 19 bases between the germline ends. Germline V gives CDR1 SQVTM, CDR2 ANQGSEA. DNA for the CDR3: TGCAGCGATTTAGGTCCTCCCCGGGTAGATACGCAGTATTTT. Its translation is CSDLGPPRVDTQYF.

The J gene is TRBJ1-2, the V gene TRBV29-1; the D is unclear. The germline V gene has CDR1 SQVTM and CDR2 ANQGSEA. Deletions cut 0 bases from V and 4 bases from J, with 9 bases between. This CDR3 comprises 13 residues. As DNA, the CDR3 is TGCAGCGTTGAAGATCAGAAGACCTATGGCTACACCTTC. It specifies CSVEDQKTYGYTF.

CDR3 loop: CAWSVTNSGNTIYF. In DNA form, the CDR3 reads TGTGCCTGGAGTGTCACCAACTCTGGAAACACCATATATTTT. The genes are TRBV30 and TRBJ1-3; no clear D. The CDR3 is 14 residues long. Germline CDR1 GTSNPN, CDR2 SVGIG (reference sequence). V was trimmed by 0 bases and J by 0 bases, leaving 6 bases between them.

This sequence joins TRBV6-5 and TRBJ2-1; no definite D call. Trimming took 0 bases from V and 9 from J, leaving 9 bases between them. This CDR3 has 13 residues. Germline loops: CDR1 MNHEY, CDR2 SVGAGI. Here the CDR3 DNA reads TGTGCCAGCAGTTACTCGCTAGGCGGTGAGCAGTTCTTC. This encodes CASSYSLGGEQFF.

This chain connects TRBV6-6 to TRBJ2-7; 9 positions match TRBD2. The germline V gene encodes CDR1 MNHNY and CDR2 SVGAGI (reference sequence). CDR3 size: 16 residues. Unmatched junction bases numbered 9, after V lost 0 bases and J lost 6 bases. The CDR3 nucleotides read TGTGCCAGCAGTTACTCGATACTTAGCGGGAGTTTCGAGCAGTACTTC. It yields the protein CASSYSILSGSFEQYF.

Notes on this clone: At one end the junction does not follow the germline gene, possibly because of a read error. The CDR3 loop is CSVEDGGWNIQYF. CDR3 in DNA: TGCAGCGTCGAAGACGGGGGATGGAACATTCAGTACTTC. V is TRBV29-1 and J is TRBJ2-4, with D perhaps TRBD2 (6 bases). The CDR3 extends over 13 amino acids. Per the germline V gene, CDR1 is SQVTM and CDR2 is ANQGSEA.

This clone was picked up a small number of times. This chain connects TRBV7-2 to TRBJ2-1; 8 positions match TRBD2. The CDR3 has 14 amino acids. V trimming: 5 bases; J trimming: 4 bases; junction bases outside the gene matches: 4. Germline lookup yields CDR1 SGHTA and CDR2 FQGNSA. The DNA for the CDR3 is TGTGCCAGCAGCCCCGGGACTAGTTACAATGAGCAGTTCTTC. Protein: CASSPGTSYNEQFF.

This sequence joins TRBV18 and TRBJ2-1; D is possibly TRBD1 (6 bases). From germline, CDR1 is KGHSH and CDR2 LQKENI. The length of the CDR3 is 16 residues. The germline V and J ends were trimmed by 0 bases and 0 bases, with 9 bases remaining between them. The CDR3 region has the DNA TGTGCCAGCTCACCACCCGGACAGAGCTCCTACAATGAGCAGTTCTTC. This translates into CASSPPGQSSYNEQFF.

This clone appeared once. The J gene is TRBJ2-2, the V gene TRBV29-1; D is undetermined. CDR1 is SQVTM and CDR2 is ANQGSEA in the germline V gene. The CDR3 length is 12 residues. Trimming shortened V by 5 bases and J by 1 base, and 5 bases separated the two germline ends. CDR3 DNA: TGCAGCGTTCAACAGAACACCGGGGAGCTGTTTTTT. It codes for CSVQQNTGELFF.

The chain combines TRBV6-5 with TRBJ1-5; D ambiguous. The CDR3 sequence is 14 residues long. CDR1 and CDR2 (germline): MNHEY, SVGAGI. V was trimmed by 1 base and J by 4 bases, leaving 8 bases between them. Here the CDR3 reads CASSYLAANQPQHF. The CDR3, as DNA: TGTGCCAGCAGTTACTTGGCCGCTAATCAGCCCCAGCATTTT.

Only one count was recorded for this clone. The rearrangement uses TRBV7-9 and TRBJ2-7; TRBD2 matches at 12 bases. The CDR3 is 15 residues long. Germline loops: CDR1 SEHNR, CDR2 FQNEAQ (reference sequence). V lost 6 bases, J lost 4 bases, and 7 bases stayed unmatched. The CDR3 region is CASRVTSGSTYEQYF. The CDR3 coding sequence is TGTGCCAGCAGGGTGACTAGCGGGAGTACGTACGAGCAGTACTTC.

The chain recombines TRBV5-1 with TRBJ2-5; TRBD1 or TRBD2 may be the D gene (5 bases each). Trimming stripped 4 bases from V and 5 bases from J, with 21 bases between. Germline-derived CDR1 and CDR2 are SGHRS and YFSETQ. There are 16 residues in the CDR3. The CDR3, as DNA: TGCGCCAGCAGCCATACCGAGGGACCGCAGGGTGAGACCCAGTACTTC. Translation gives CASSHTEGPQGETQYF.

This clone was detected only once. J is TRBJ1-2 and V is TRBV7-9; 8 bases are a match to TRBD1. This CDR3 contains 14 residues. The J segment lost 4 bases and the V segment lost 5 bases, leaving 6 bases of the junction unmatched. Germline V lookup: CDR1 SEHNR, CDR2 FQNEAQ (reference sequence). In DNA, the CDR3 is TGTGCCAGCAGCCCGAGGACAGGGATCTATGGCTACACCTTC. This translates into CASSPRTGIYGYTF. The full variable domain, in which reference TRBV7-9 and TRBJ1-2 provide the parts outside the CDR3, is DTGVSQNPRHKITKRGQNVTFRCDPISEHNRLYWYRQTLGQGPEFLTYFQNEAQLEKSRLLSDRFSAERPKGSFSTLEIQRTEQGDSAMYLCASSPRTGIYGYTFGSGTRLTVV.

This clone has more than one count but fewer than ten. The J gene is TRBJ2-1, the V gene TRBV7-3; 10 bases agree with TRBD2. The CDR3 spans 15 residues. The V gene end was trimmed by 2 bases and the J gene end by 6 bases; junction bases not matched to a gene: 4. Per germline, CDR1 SGHTA and CDR2 FQGTGA. Written as DNA, the CDR3 is TGTGCCAGCAGCTTATGGCCTAGCGGGAGCAATGAGCAGTTCTTC. Translation: CASSLWPSGSNEQFF.

The genes are TRBV28 and TRBJ1-5, with D unresolved. The CDR3 consists of 17 residues. Per germline, CDR1 MDHEN and CDR2 SYDVKM. Trimming stripped 5 bases from V and 0 bases from J, with 17 bases between. CDR3 in DNA: TGTGCCAGCAGTGAACCTCATACACTAGATAGCAATCAGCCCCAGCATTTT. Protein sequence: CASSEPHTLDSNQPQHF.

The chain recombines TRBV28 with TRBJ2-2; no definite D call. This CDR3 is built from 10 residues. The ends were cut back, 5 bases at V and 7 bases at J, with 2 bases in the middle. Germline V CDR1 and CDR2: MDHEN, SYDVKM. The CDR3 nucleotides are TGTGCCAGCAGTGACGGGGAGCTGTTTTTT. Amino acids: CASSDGELFF.

This clone was seen more than once but under ten times. The chain joins TRBV29-1 to TRBJ2-5; 7 bases fit TRBD2. Germline V lookup: CDR1 SQVTM, CDR2 ANQGSEA. The CDR3 has 15 amino acids. The V gene end was trimmed by 6 bases and the J gene end by 2 bases; junction bases not matched to a gene: 12. The CDR3 protein is CSVEGLAEQQETQYF. The CDR3 region has the DNA TGCAGCGTCGAGGGCCTAGCGGAACAACAAGAGACCCAGTACTTC.

This clone was observed a few times. This sequence joins TRBV30 and TRBJ1-1; TRBD1 might be the D (5 bases). The CDR3 is 13 residues long. Germline CDR1 GTSNPN, CDR2 SVGIG (reference sequence). The ends were cut back, 0 bases at V and 4 bases at J, with 9 bases in the middle. CDR3 in DNA: TGTGCCTGGAGTGTAACCGGGGGCACTGAAGCTTTCTTT. It is translated as CAWSVTGGTEAFF.